The clone carrying this T cell receptor (beta chain) was counted between two and nine times. TCRdb analysed the 5' RACE reads with MiXCR anew, one entry per CDR3 protein. The table records tens of thousands of distinct CDR3 sequences, over 7% of them present only once. The sample comes from a study of early T cells in non-severe SARS-CoV-2 infection. Looking at the study overall: Chains were unpaired, as sequencing was done on bulk RNA from unsorted whole blood.

The CDR3 loop spans 12 amino acids. V was clipped by 4 bases and J by 12 bases; unmatched bases: 2. CDR1 is MNHNY and CDR2 is SVGAGI in the germline V gene (reference sequence). Sequencing used whole blood. This receptor was obtained from an adult who was a healthcare worker with PCR-confirmed SARS-CoV-2 infection or an uninfected control (not recorded which). The J gene is TRBJ2-1, the V gene TRBV6-6, with 11 bases aligning to TRBD2. The CDR3 region has the DNA TGTGCCAGCAGTTTTGGGACTAGCGGGCAGTTCTTC. Residues: CASSFGTSGQFF.